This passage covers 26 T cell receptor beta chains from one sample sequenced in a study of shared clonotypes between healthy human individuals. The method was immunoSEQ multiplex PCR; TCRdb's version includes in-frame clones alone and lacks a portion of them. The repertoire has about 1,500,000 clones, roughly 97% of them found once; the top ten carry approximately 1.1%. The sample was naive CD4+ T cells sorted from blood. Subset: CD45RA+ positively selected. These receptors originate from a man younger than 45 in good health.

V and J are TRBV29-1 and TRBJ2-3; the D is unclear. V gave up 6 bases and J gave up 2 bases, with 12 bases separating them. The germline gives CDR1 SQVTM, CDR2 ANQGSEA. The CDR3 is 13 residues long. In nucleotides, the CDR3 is TGCAGCGTCAAATTAGGCCTCACAGATACGCAGTATTTT. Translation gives CSVKLGLTDTQYF.

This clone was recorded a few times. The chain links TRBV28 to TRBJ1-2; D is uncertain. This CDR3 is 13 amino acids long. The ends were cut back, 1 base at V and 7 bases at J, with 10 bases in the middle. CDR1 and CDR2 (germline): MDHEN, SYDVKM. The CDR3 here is CASSLLGFPGYTF. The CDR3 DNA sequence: TGTGCCAGCAGTTTATTAGGTTTCCCTGGCTACACCTTC.

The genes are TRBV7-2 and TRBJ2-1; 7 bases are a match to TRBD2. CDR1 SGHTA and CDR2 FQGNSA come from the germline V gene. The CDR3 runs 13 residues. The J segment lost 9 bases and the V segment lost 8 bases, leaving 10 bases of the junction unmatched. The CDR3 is CASGWEGHFEQFF. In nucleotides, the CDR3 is TGTGCCAGCGGGTGGGAGGGCCATTTTGAGCAGTTCTTC.

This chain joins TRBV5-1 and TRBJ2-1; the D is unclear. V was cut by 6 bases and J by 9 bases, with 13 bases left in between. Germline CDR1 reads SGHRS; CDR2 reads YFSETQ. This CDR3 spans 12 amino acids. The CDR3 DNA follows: TGCGCCAGCACTCCCCGTCAGCCTGAGCAGTTCTTC. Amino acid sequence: CASTPRQPEQFF.

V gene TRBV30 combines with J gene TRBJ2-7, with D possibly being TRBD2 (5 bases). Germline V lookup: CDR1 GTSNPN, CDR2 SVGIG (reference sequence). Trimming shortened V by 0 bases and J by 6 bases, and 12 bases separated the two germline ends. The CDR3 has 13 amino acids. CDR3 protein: CAWSVLGRGEQYF. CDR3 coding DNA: TGTGCCTGGAGTGTACTGGGGAGAGGCGAGCAGTACTTC.

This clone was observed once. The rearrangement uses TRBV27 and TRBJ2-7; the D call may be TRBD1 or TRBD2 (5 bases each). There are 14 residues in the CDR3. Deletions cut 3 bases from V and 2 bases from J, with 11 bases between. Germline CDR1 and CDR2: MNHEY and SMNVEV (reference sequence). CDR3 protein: CASSFRDGAYEQYF. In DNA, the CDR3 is TGTGCCAGCAGTTTTAGGGACGGAGCCTACGAGCAGTACTTC.

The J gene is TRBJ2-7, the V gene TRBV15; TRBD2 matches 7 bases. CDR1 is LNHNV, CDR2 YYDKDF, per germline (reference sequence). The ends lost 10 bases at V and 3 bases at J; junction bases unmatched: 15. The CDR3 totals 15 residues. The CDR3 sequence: CARPTSCATVYEQYF. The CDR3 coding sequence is TGTGCCAGGCCGACTAGCTGTGCCACCGTCTACGAGCAGTACTTC.

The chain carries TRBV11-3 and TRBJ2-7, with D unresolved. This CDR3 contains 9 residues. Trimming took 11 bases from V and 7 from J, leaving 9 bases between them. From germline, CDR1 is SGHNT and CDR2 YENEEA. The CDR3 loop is CAPLKEQYF. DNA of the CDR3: TGTGCCCCCCTGAAGGAGCAGTACTTC.

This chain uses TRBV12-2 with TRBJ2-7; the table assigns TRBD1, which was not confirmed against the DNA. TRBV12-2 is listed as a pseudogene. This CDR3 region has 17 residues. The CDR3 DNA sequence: TGTGCAAGTCGCTTAGCGGAACGGGGACAGTCATCCTACGAGCAGTACTTC. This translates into CASRLAERGQSSYEQYF.

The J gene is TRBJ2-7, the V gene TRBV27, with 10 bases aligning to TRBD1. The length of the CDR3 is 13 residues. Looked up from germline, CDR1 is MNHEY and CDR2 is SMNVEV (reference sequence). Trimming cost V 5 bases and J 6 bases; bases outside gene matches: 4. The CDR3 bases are TGTGCCAGCAGTCGAGGGACAGGGGTCGAGCAGTACTTC. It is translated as CASSRGTGVEQYF.

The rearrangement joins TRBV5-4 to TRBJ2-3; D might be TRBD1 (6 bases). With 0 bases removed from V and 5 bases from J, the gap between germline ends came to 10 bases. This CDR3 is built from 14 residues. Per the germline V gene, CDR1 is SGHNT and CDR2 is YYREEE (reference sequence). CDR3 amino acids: CASSLDRVRDTQYF. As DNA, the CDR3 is TGTGCCAGCAGCTTGGACAGGGTGAGAGATACGCAGTATTTT.

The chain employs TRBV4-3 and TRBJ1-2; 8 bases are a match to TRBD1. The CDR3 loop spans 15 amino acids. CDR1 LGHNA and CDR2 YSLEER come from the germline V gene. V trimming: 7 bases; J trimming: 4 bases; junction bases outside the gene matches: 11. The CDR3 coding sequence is TGCGCCAGCAACCCTGACAGGGGCTGGGGCTATGGCTACACCTTC. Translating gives CASNPDRGWGYGYTF.

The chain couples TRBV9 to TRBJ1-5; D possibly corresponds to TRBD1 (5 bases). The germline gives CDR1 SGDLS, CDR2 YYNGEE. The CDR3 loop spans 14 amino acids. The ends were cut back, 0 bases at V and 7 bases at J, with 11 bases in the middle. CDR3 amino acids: CASSVAGLGQPQHF. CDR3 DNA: TGTGCCAGCAGCGTAGCAGGGTTGGGACAGCCCCAGCATTTT.

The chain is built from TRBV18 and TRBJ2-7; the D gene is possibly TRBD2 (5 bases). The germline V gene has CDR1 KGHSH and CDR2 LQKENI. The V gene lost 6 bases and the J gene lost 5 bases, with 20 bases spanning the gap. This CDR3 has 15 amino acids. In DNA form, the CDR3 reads TGTGCCAGCTCGCACAGTGCGGGCTTACCAGACGAGCAGTACTTC. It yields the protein CASSHSAGLPDEQYF. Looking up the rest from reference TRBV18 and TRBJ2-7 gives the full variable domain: NAGVMQNPRHLVRRRGQEARLRCSPMKGHSHVYWYRQLPEEGLKFMVYLQKENIIDESGMPKERFSAEFPKEGPSILRIQQVVRGDSAAYFCASSHSAGLPDEQYFGPGTRLTVT.

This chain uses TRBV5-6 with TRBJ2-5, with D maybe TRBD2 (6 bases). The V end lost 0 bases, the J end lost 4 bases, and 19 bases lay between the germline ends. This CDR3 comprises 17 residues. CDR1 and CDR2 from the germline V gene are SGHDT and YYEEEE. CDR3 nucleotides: TGTGCCAGCAGCTTGGCGGGAACTAGCTGGATGCGAGAGACCCAGTACTTC. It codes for CASSLAGTSWMRETQYF.

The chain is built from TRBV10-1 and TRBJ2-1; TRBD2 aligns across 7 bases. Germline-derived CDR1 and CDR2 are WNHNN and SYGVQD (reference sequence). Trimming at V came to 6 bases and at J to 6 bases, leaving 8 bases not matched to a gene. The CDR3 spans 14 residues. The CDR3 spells CASSSSGQLNEQFF. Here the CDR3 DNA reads TGCGCCAGCAGCTCTAGCGGACAACTCAATGAGCAGTTCTTC.

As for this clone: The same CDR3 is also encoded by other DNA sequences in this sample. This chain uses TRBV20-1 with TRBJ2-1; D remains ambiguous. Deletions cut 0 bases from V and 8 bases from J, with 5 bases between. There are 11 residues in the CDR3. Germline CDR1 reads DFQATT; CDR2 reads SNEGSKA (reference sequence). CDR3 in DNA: TGCAGTGCTAGAGAATCCCATGAGCAGTTCTTC. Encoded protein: CSARESHEQFF.

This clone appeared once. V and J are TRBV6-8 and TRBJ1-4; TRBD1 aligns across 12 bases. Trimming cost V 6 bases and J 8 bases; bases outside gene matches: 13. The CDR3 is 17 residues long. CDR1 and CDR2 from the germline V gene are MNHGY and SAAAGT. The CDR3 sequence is CASRSGTGGPQDEKLFF. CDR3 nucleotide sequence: TGTGCCAGCAGGTCCGGGACAGGGGGCCCTCAGGACGAAAAACTGTTTTTT.

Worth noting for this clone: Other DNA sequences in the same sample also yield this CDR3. CDR3: CASSLSRTGELFF. CDR3 nucleotide sequence: TGTGCCAGCAGCTTGAGTCGAACCGGGGAGCTGTTTTTT. This rearrangement joins TRBV7-3 to TRBJ2-2, with D unresolved. V was clipped by 3 bases and J by 5 bases, with 7 bases between them. The germline V gene encodes CDR1 SGHTA and CDR2 FQGTGA. The CDR3 runs to 13 residues. Based on the CDR3 plus reference TRBV7-3 and TRBJ2-2, the full variable domain is GAGVSQTPSNKVTEKGKYVELRCDPISGHTALYWYRQSLGQGPEFLIYFQGTGAADDSGLPNDRFFAVRPEGSVSTLKIQRTERGDSAVYLCASSLSRTGELFFGEGSRLTVL.

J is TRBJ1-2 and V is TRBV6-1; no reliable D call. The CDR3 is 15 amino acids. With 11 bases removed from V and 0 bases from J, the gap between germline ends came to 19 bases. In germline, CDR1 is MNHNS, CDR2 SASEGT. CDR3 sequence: CASRPRSPTNYGYTF. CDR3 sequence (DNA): TGTGCCTCCCGCCCCCGCAGCCCTACTAACTATGGCTACACCTTC.

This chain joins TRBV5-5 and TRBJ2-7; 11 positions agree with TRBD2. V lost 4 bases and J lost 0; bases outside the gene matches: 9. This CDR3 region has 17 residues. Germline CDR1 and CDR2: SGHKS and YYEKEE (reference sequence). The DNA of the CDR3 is TGTGCCAGCAGCCGAAGGACTAGCGGGTCCAGCTCCTACGAGCAGTACTTC. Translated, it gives CASSRRTSGSSSYEQYF.

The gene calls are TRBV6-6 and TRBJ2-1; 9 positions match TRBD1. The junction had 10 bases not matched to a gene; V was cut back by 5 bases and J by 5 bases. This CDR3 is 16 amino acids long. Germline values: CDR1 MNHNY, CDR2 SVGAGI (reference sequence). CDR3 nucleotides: TGTGCCAGCAGTCATATAGGGACAGGGTACGACAATGAGCAGTTCTTC. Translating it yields CASSHIGTGYDNEQFF.

CDR3 sequence reads: CASSGASGFPGELFF. CDR3 DNA: TGTGCCAGCAGTGGGGCTAGCGGGTTTCCCGGGGAGCTGTTTTTT. The chain combines TRBV2 with TRBJ2-2; 8 nucleotides line up with TRBD2. Trimming at V came to 4 bases and at J to 6 bases, leaving 7 bases not matched to a gene. CDR3 length equals 15 residues. Germline assignment: CDR1 SNHLY and CDR2 FYNNEI.

The CDR3 is CSASIAYEQYF. CDR3 DNA: TGCAGTGCAAGCATCGCCTACGAGCAGTACTTC. The genes are TRBV20-1 and TRBJ2-7, with D unresolved. This CDR3 is built from 11 residues. Germline CDR1 and CDR2: DFQATT and SNEGSKA (reference sequence). Trimming left V 6 bases short and J 2 bases short, with 8 bases between.

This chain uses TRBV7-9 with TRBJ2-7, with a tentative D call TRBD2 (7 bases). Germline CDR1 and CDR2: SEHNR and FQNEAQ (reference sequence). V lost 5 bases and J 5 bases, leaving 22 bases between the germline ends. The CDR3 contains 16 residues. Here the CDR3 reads CASSLSSGGAADEQYF. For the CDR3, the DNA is TGTGCCAGCAGCCTCTCGTCGGGGGGCGCAGCGGACGAGCAGTACTTC.

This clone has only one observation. The CDR3 loop is CASSPTGNNQPQHF. CDR3 nucleotide sequence: TGTGCCAGCAGTCCTACCGGGAACAATCAGCCCCAGCATTTT. The chain uses TRBV6-5 and TRBJ1-5, with D hard to call. Germline-derived CDR1 and CDR2 are MNHEY and SVGAGI. V shed 5 bases and J shed 3 bases, with 11 bases lying between them. This CDR3 is 14 amino acids long.